These 22 T cell receptor beta chains were all obtained from the same sample, sequenced in a study of shared clonotypes between healthy human individuals (dated by TCRdb to 2018 to 2021). CD8 naive samples consisted of CD45RO-negative cells that were positively selected for CCR7, yielding a CD45RA+CCR7+ population without TemRA cells. Libraries were constructed by the immunoSEQ multiplex PCR assay. Drawn from immuneACCESS, this table holds only the in-frame rearrangements with V and J called that TCRdb kept. Clones are partly lost; checked studies trace under half to an unresolved V gene and leave the rest unexplained. The table for this sample lists hundreds of thousands of clones; roughly nine tenths of them were counted only once. The ten top clones hold 24% of the sample. Sequencing input: naive CD8+ T cells sorted from blood. The sample's cell subset or site label, in plain terms: CD45RA+CCR7+. The receptors originated from a man aged 25 to 40 in good health.

The CDR3 here is CASSFGVLGQPTDTQYF. The DNA for the CDR3 is TGTGCCAGCAGTTTCGGGGTTCTGGGACAGCCCACAGATACGCAGTATTTT. V gene TRBV28 combines with J gene TRBJ2-3, with 7 bases fitting TRBD1. Unmatched junction bases numbered 11, after V lost 3 bases and J lost 2 bases. Germline CDR1 is MDHEN and CDR2 is SYDVKM. The CDR3 contains 17 residues.

This clone was observed once. V usage is TRBV18 and J usage is TRBJ2-4; 7 bases map to TRBD1. With V trimmed by 4 bases and J by 5 bases, 2 bases remained unmatched. There are 13 residues in the CDR3. The germline V gene has CDR1 KGHSH and CDR2 LQKENI. The CDR3 sequence is CASSLGTENIQYF. CDR3 in DNA: TGTGCCAGCTCACTCGGGACAGAAAACATTCAGTACTTC.

This clone was seen only once. Germline and junction disagree at one end, which may indicate a read error. The chain links TRBV27 to TRBJ2-3; 7 bases match TRBD1. The germline V gene encodes CDR1 MNHEY and CDR2 SMNVEV (reference sequence). This CDR3 spans 11 amino acids. The CDR3 DNA follows: TGTGCCAGCAGTTCCACAGGGGAAGAGTTTTTT. Translating it yields CASSSTGEEFF.

This chain joins TRBV4-1 and TRBJ2-3, with 10 bases that match TRBD2. The CDR3 covers 17 residues. Germline V gene data show CDR1 as MGHRA and CDR2 as YSYEKL. The V gene end was trimmed by 3 bases and the J gene end by 0 bases; junction bases not matched to a gene: 6. Here the CDR3 DNA reads TGCGCCAGCAGCCAGCTGGAGACTAGCGGGAGCACAGATACGCAGTATTTT. Translation gives CASSQLETSGSTDTQYF.

The V and J genes are TRBV11-2 and TRBJ2-7, with 10 bases matching TRBD2. With V trimmed by 3 bases and J by 7 bases, 3 bases remained unmatched. Germline V gene data show CDR1 as SGHAT and CDR2 as FQNNGV. This CDR3 contains 13 residues. The CDR3 loop is CASSLELAGEQYF. The CDR3 bases are TGTGCCAGCAGCTTGGAACTAGCGGGGGAGCAGTACTTC. The full variable domain, in which reference TRBV11-2 and TRBJ2-7 provide the parts outside the CDR3, is EAGVAQSPRYKIIEKRQSVAFWCNPISGHATLYWYQQILGQGPKLLIQFQNNGVVDDSQLPKDRFSAERLKGVDSTLKIQPAKLEDSAVYLCASSLELAGEQYFGPGTRLTVT.

This clone was found once. CDR3 nucleotides: TGTGCCAGCACCCCTAGCGGGAGGGACTACGAGCAGTACTTC. It encodes CASTPSGRDYEQYF. The chain carries TRBV27 and TRBJ2-7; TRBD2 agrees at 12 bases. The length of the CDR3 is 14 residues. Germline values: CDR1 MNHEY, CDR2 SMNVEV (reference sequence). V lost 7 bases and J lost 3; bases outside the gene matches: 4.

The V and J genes are TRBV11-2 and TRBJ2-5; no clear D. The V end lost 5 bases, the J end lost 3 bases, and 10 bases lay between the germline ends. CDR1 and CDR2 (germline): SGHAT, FQNNGV. The CDR3 runs 13 residues. For the CDR3, the DNA is TGTGCCAGCAGCACCCCTCCAGAAGAGACCCAGTACTTC. Protein sequence: CASSTPPEETQYF.

The chain uses TRBV23-1 and TRBJ2-1, with 8 bases identical to TRBD1. TRBV23-1 is an ORF for which the function is uncertain. The J segment lost 9 bases and the V segment lost 6 bases, leaving 13 bases of the junction unmatched. The length of the CDR3 is 15 residues. The CDR3 sequence: CASRQKTGVVGEQFF. In DNA form, the CDR3 reads TGCGCCAGCAGGCAAAAGACAGGGGTAGTTGGTGAGCAGTTCTTC.

V gene TRBV9 combines with J gene TRBJ1-4; the match to TRBD1 covers 9 bases. CDR3 length equals 15 residues. Germline CDR1 is SGDLS and CDR2 is YYNGEE. V gave up 0 bases and J gave up 8 bases; unmatched junction bases: 5. CDR3 residues: CASSVVPGTGEKLFF. CDR3 nucleotides: TGTGCCAGCAGCGTAGTCCCCGGGACAGGGGAAAAACTGTTTTTT.

This sequence joins TRBV11-2 and TRBJ2-7; 11 nucleotides line up with TRBD2. CDR1 and CDR2 (germline): SGHAT, FQNNGV. Losses at the gene ends were 1 base for V and 4 bases for J; bases not matched to a gene: 6. The CDR3 length is 16 residues. This CDR3 reads CASSLVTSGSRYEQYF. The CDR3 bases are TGTGCCAGCAGCTTAGTTACTAGCGGGAGTCGGTACGAGCAGTACTTC.

In nucleotides, the CDR3 is TGTGCCAGTAGTAAATGGGGTCAGACTGAAGCTTTCTTT. Its protein product is CASSKWGQTEAFF. The genes are TRBV19 and TRBJ1-1; no clear D. V lost 4 bases and J 5 bases, leaving 11 bases between the germline ends. CDR1 and CDR2 (germline): LNHDA, SQIVND (reference sequence). This CDR3 is built from 13 residues. The full variable domain, completed using reference TRBV19 and TRBJ1-1, is DGGITQSPKYLFRKEGQNVTLSCEQNLNHDAMYWYRQDPGQGLRLIYYSQIVNDFQKGDIAEGYSVSREKKESFPLTVTSAQKNPTAFYLCASSKWGQTEAFFGQGTRLTVV.

V gene TRBV11-3 combines with J gene TRBJ1-3; D unclear. Germline V lookup: CDR1 SGHNT, CDR2 YENEEA. This CDR3 contains 13 residues. Trimming shortened V by 1 base and J by 0 bases, and 1 base separated the two germline ends. As DNA, the CDR3 is TGTGCCAGCAGCTTAGGCTCTGGAAACACCATATATTTT. As protein: CASSLGSGNTIYF.

The rearrangement uses TRBV27 and TRBJ2-1; weak D call: TRBD2 (5 bases). The V end lost 3 bases, the J end lost 3 bases, and 15 bases lay between the germline ends. Germline assignment: CDR1 MNHEY and CDR2 SMNVEV (reference sequence). CDR3 size: 16 residues. CDR3 in DNA: TGTGCCAGCAGTTTGTCGGTCGGGAAGGGCTACAATGAGCAGTTCTTC. Amino acids: CASSLSVGKGYNEQFF.

The chain employs TRBV7-9 and TRBJ2-7; no reliable D call. The germline gives CDR1 SEHNR, CDR2 FQNEAQ (reference sequence). V gave up 5 bases and J gave up 2 bases, with 19 bases separating them. CDR3 length equals 16 residues. This CDR3 is CASSPRSPTPPYEQYF. The CDR3 nucleotides are TGTGCCAGCAGCCCCCGGTCTCCCACACCTCCCTACGAGCAGTACTTC.

This chain joins TRBV9 and TRBJ2-1; D is possibly TRBD2 (5 bases). The CDR3 has 15 amino acids. The V end was cut by 1 base, the J end by 5 bases, with 13 bases between. The V gene's germline CDR1 is SGDLS and CDR2 YYNGEE. Here the CDR3 DNA reads TGTGCCAGCAGCGTACTCGGGAATAGGAACAATGAGCAGTTCTTC. This gives the protein CASSVLGNRNNEQFF.

The rearrangement uses TRBV19 and TRBJ1-5, with D perhaps matching TRBD1 (5 bases). V lost 8 bases and J lost 3, with 14 bases in between. The germline V gene has CDR1 LNHDA and CDR2 SQIVND (reference sequence). The CDR3 spans 14 residues. The DNA for the CDR3 is TGTGCCAGTGGGAGGGACGGCACCAATCAGCCCCAGCATTTT. Its protein product is CASGRDGTNQPQHF.

The chain employs TRBV5-5 and TRBJ2-7, with D uncertain. V lost 5 bases to trimming and J lost 1 base, with 10 bases between them. Germline V gene data show CDR1 as SGHKS and CDR2 as YYEKEE (reference sequence). The CDR3 spans 13 residues. In DNA, the CDR3 is TGTGCCAGCAGACCGAGTGTTTCCTACGAGCAGTACTTC. This sequence encodes CASRPSVSYEQYF.

The V call is TRBV4-1, the J call TRBJ2-7, with 7 bases that match TRBD1. V dropped 3 bases and J dropped 7; count of bases not matched to a gene: 9. Germline V gene lookup returns CDR1 MGHRA and CDR2 YSYEKL. This CDR3 is built from 14 residues. The CDR3 reads CASSQTTGSEEQYF. CDR3 in DNA: TGCGCCAGCAGCCAGACGACAGGGTCCGAAGAGCAGTACTTC.

The gene calls are TRBV18 and TRBJ2-7; possible D gene TRBD1, 6 bases. The CDR3 length is 18 residues. V shed 1 base and J shed 6 bases, with 25 bases lying between them. Per germline, CDR1 KGHSH and CDR2 LQKENI. CDR3 residues: CASSPRGGKEAGSSEQYF. The CDR3, as DNA: TGTGCCAGCTCACCACGAGGGGGTAAGGAGGCAGGGAGCAGCGAGCAGTACTTC.

The chain couples TRBV7-9 to TRBJ2-5; a possible D gene is TRBD1 (7 bases). Germline V gene sequence: CDR1 SEHNR, CDR2 FQNEAQ (reference sequence). V lost 4 bases to trimming and J lost 2 bases, with 23 bases between them. The CDR3 extends over 18 amino acids. CDR3 sequence: CASSSLRGDSGKQETQYF. The CDR3 DNA follows: TGTGCCAGCAGCTCACTGAGGGGGGACAGTGGAAAACAAGAGACCCAGTACTTC.

This chain links TRBV4-1 with TRBJ2-7, with TRBD2 matching over 12 bases. V was pared by 1 base and J by 3 bases, with 7 bases of the junction left unmatched. The CDR3 covers 17 residues. Germline CDR1 is MGHRA and CDR2 is YSYEKL. In DNA, the CDR3 is TGCGCCAGCAGCCAAGGGGTGCGGACTAGCGGGGTCTACGAGCAGTACTTC. This codes for CASSQGVRTSGVYEQYF.

The count of this clone is one. V and J are TRBV28 and TRBJ2-7; D remains unclear. The CDR3 totals 13 residues. With 7 bases removed from V and 0 bases from J, the gap between germline ends came to 10 bases. Germline CDR1 reads MDHEN; CDR2 reads SYDVKM. CDR3 coding DNA: TGTGCCAGCATGGGCGCATACTCCTACGAGCAGTACTTC. Protein product: CASMGAYSYEQYF.